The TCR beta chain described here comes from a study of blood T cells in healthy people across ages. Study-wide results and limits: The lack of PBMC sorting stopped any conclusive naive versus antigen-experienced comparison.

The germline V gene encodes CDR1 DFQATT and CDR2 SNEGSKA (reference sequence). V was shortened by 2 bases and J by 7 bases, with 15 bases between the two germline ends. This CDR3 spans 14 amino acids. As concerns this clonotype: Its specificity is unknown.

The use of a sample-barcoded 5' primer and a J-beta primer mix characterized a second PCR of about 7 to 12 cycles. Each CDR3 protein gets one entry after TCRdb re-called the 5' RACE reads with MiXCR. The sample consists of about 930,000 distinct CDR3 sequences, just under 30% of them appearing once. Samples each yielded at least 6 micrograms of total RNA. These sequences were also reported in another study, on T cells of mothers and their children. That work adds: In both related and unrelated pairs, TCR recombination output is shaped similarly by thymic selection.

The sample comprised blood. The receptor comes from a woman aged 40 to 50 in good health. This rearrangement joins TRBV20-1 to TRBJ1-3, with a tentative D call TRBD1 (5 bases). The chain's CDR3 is CSARYQGFKNTIYF. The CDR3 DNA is TGCAGTGCTAGATACCAGGGTTTTAAGAACACCATATATTTT.